This TCR beta chain originates from a study of Tregs in tolerant kidney transplant recipients. Study conclusions and caveats: Changing PCR primers prevented nucleotide comparison between some patients' samples. Donor-specific Treg expansion exceeded global Treg expansion in tolerant patients, suggesting antigen drive. Expanding Tregs on activated donor B cells appeared to best identify donor-specific TCRbeta clones.

Germline loops: CDR1 LGHNA, CDR2 YNFKEQ. This CDR3 comprises 16 residues. Between the trimmed V and J ends, which lost 0 bases and 0 bases, there was a span of 9 bases. The method was immunoSEQ multiplex PCR; TCRdb's version includes in-frame clones alone and lacks a portion of them. The profile covers about 50,000 clones, with around nine tenths appearing a single time and roughly a sixth taken by the ten largest. On this clone itself: Its antigen is unknown.

Mixed chimerism was transient after nonmyeloablative marrow transplants from related graft donors. Unstimulated regulatory T cells (CD4+CD25+CD127-), CD4+CD25- non-regulatory cells, CD4 and CD8 cells were FACS-sorted from thawed PBMCs. The sample consisted of CD8+ T cells from blood (PBMCs), taken 12 months after the transplant. This TCR was sampled from a human patient who received a combined kidney and bone marrow transplant. Some T cells may be supplied by the graft donor. The chain joins TRBV4-2 to TRBJ1-5; D unclear. The CDR3 sequence: CASSQESTYSNQPQHF. Written as DNA, the CDR3 is TGTGCCAGCAGCCAAGAGAGCACTTATAGCAATCAGCCCCAGCATTTT.